The 23 T cell receptor beta chains below were found in one sample sequenced in a study of T cell changes during pregnancy in multiple sclerosis. Clones were read by immunoSEQ multiplex PCR, and TCRdb kept only the in-frame ones, dropping some. The sample consists of about 40,000 clones, roughly nine tenths of them appearing once. Sequenced material: peripheral blood, taken before pregnancy. The receptors were sampled from a female donor with multiple sclerosis, enrolled in a pregnancy study.

This chain joins TRBV5-1 and TRBJ2-7; TRBD1 matches 7 bases. V was clipped by 1 base and J by 0 bases; unmatched bases: 4. Germline-derived CDR1 and CDR2 are SGHRS and YFSETQ. The CDR3 extends over 15 amino acids. As DNA, the CDR3 is TGCGCCAGCAGCTTGCAGGGGACAGTCTCCTACGAGCAGTACTTC. It translates to CASSLQGTVSYEQYF. Full variable domain (remainder filled in from reference TRBV5-1 and TRBJ2-7): KAGVTQTPRYLIKTRGQQVTLSCSPISGHRSVSWYQQTPGQGLQFLFEYFSETQRNKGNFPGRFSGRQFSNSRSEMNVSTLELGDSALYLCASSLQGTVSYEQYFGPGTRLTVT.

The genes are TRBV19 and TRBJ1-2; D is perhaps TRBD1 (5 bases). Germline CDR1 reads LNHDA; CDR2 reads SQIVND (reference sequence). The CDR3 is 15 residues long. The V end lost 6 bases, the J end lost 3 bases, and 17 bases lay between the germline ends. The CDR3 bases are TGTGCCAGTAGCCAGGGACTCCGGGGATACTATGGCTACACCTTC. This codes for CASSQGLRGYYGYTF.

The gene calls are TRBV6-5 and TRBJ1-1, with a weak D call TRBD1 (6 bases). The CDR3 runs 13 residues. V lost 7 bases and J lost 8, with 17 bases in between. Germline CDR1 reads MNHEY; CDR2 reads SVGAGI. CDR3 nucleotides: TGTGCCAGCAAGTCACAGGGCAGGGGAGAAGCTTTCTTT. It yields the protein CASKSQGRGEAFF.

The chain is built from TRBV7-9 and TRBJ2-2; 12 bases match TRBD2. Germline V CDR1 and CDR2: SEHNR, FQNEAQ (reference sequence). With 5 bases clipped from V and 4 bases from J, the junction kept 5 bases outside the gene matches. The CDR3 spans 16 residues. CDR3 sequence: CASSDGLAGRTGELFF. The CDR3 region has the DNA TGTGCCAGCAGCGACGGACTAGCGGGACGCACCGGGGAGCTGTTTTTT.

The chain joins TRBV6-1 to TRBJ1-2; 9 bases fit TRBD1. This CDR3 is built from 15 residues. CDR1 and CDR2 from the germline V gene are MNHNS and SASEGT. The CDR3 reads CAGKKGQGNPGGYTF. CDR3 DNA: TGTGCAGGGAAAAAGGGACAGGGTAACCCAGGGGGCTACACCTTC.

The CDR3 here is CASSSVLGTSGRRRNEQFF. The CDR3 DNA follows: TGTGCCAGCAGCTCCGTCTTGGGGACTAGCGGGCGCCGGCGCAATGAGCAGTTCTTC. The J gene is TRBJ2-1, the V gene TRBV12-1; the listed D gene, TRBD2, was not tested against the DNA. TRBV12-1 corresponds to a pseudogene. This CDR3 has 19 amino acids.

J is TRBJ2-2 and V is TRBV28; D is perhaps TRBD2 (5 bases). Looked up from germline, CDR1 is MDHEN and CDR2 is SYDVKM. Trimming removed 2 bases at V and 4 bases at J, with 11 bases between. The length of the CDR3 is 15 residues. The CDR3 is CASSLAGWGTGELFF. The CDR3 DNA reads TGTGCCAGCAGTTTAGCGGGCTGGGGCACCGGGGAGCTGTTTTTT.

V and J are TRBV19 and TRBJ1-4; D gene ambiguous. Germline values: CDR1 LNHDA, CDR2 SQIVND (reference sequence). V was clipped by 3 bases and J by 5 bases, with 13 bases between them. This CDR3 spans 15 amino acids. CDR3 coding DNA: TGTGCCAGTAGTATCGGGGTCAGAGGGAATGAAAAACTGTTTTTT. Translating gives CASSIGVRGNEKLFF.

J is TRBJ2-3 and V is TRBV6-4, with 9 positions matching TRBD2. V lost 6 bases and J lost 2; bases outside the gene matches: 3. Germline CDR1 and CDR2: MRHNA and SNTAGT. The CDR3 has 14 amino acids. CDR3 loop: CASRRTSATDTQYF. In nucleotides, the CDR3 is TGTGCCAGCAGGCGGACTAGCGCCACAGATACGCAGTATTTT.

The chain recombines TRBV7-2 with TRBJ2-3; 10 bases are shared with TRBD2. The germline V gene encodes CDR1 SGHTA and CDR2 FQGNSA. The CDR3 has 15 amino acids. The V and J ends lost 7 bases and 4 bases, in that order; junction bases with no gene match: 8. Here the CDR3 DNA reads TGTGCCAGCACCCAAGACGGACTAGCGGCAGATACGCAGTATTTT. Translated, it gives CASTQDGLAADTQYF.

This chain joins TRBV7-9 and TRBJ2-1; 7 positions agree with TRBD2. CDR1 is SEHNR and CDR2 is FQNEAQ in the germline V gene (reference sequence). The J segment lost 6 bases and the V segment lost 2 bases, leaving 7 bases of the junction unmatched. This CDR3 region has 15 residues. The CDR3 DNA follows: TGTGCCAGCAGCTTATCCGCGGGAGCCATCAATGAGCAGTTCTTC. This translates into CASSLSAGAINEQFF.

The chain is built from TRBV14 and TRBJ2-5, with a weak D call TRBD1 (6 bases). Germline CDR1 SGHDN, CDR2 FVKESK. CDR3 length: 16 amino acids. Trimming took off 0 bases at V and 1 base at J, with 12 bases between the two ends. The CDR3 DNA sequence: TGTGCCAGCAGCCAAGATTTCAGGGGACCCCAAGAGACCCAGTACTTC. Translated: CASSQDFRGPQETQYF. Combining the CDR3 with reference TRBV14 and TRBJ2-5 gives the whole variable domain EAGVTQFPSHSVIEKGQTVTLRCDPISGHDNLYWYRRVMGKEIKFLLHFVKESKQDESGMPNNRFLAERTGGTYSTLKVQPAELEDSGVYFCASSQDFRGPQETQYFGPGTRLLVL.

The chain combines TRBV7-2 with TRBJ2-7; TRBD2 aligns across 7 bases. The junction had 7 bases not matched to a gene; V was cut back by 1 base and J by 4 bases. The CDR3 is made up of 15 amino acids. The germline gives CDR1 SGHTA, CDR2 FQGNSA. The CDR3 DNA is TGTGCCAGCAGCTTAGGGGGAGGGTCCCTATACGAGCAGTACTTC. Protein sequence: CASSLGGGSLYEQYF.

This chain links TRBV25-1 with TRBJ1-3; TRBD1 is a possible D gene (6 bases). The ends were cut back, 4 bases at V and 2 bases at J, with 9 bases in the middle. This CDR3 region has 14 residues. Germline CDR1 reads MGHDK; CDR2 reads SYGVNS. The CDR3 nucleotides read TGTGCCAGCAGTGTTACAGGGCCTGGAAACACCATATATTTT. It yields the protein CASSVTGPGNTIYF.

V and J are TRBV29-1 and TRBJ1-2; D possibly corresponds to TRBD1 (5 bases). V was pared by 1 base and J by 4 bases, with 19 bases between. The CDR3 has 16 residues. Germline loops: CDR1 SQVTM, CDR2 ANQGSEA. The chain's CDR3 is CSVEVSRQGGLYGYTF. The CDR3 coding sequence is TGCAGCGTTGAAGTCTCCCGCCAGGGCGGTCTCTATGGCTACACCTTC. Full variable domain (missing parts from reference TRBV29-1 and TRBJ1-2): SAVISQKPSRDICQRGTSLTIQCQVDSQVTMMFWYRQQPGQSLTLIATANQGSEATYESGFVIDKFPISRPNLTFSTLTVSNMSPEDSSIYLCSVEVSRQGGLYGYTFGSGTRLTVV.

J is TRBJ2-1 and V is TRBV4-1; 13 bases match TRBD2. The CDR3 consists of 16 residues. The V gene end was trimmed by 0 bases and the J gene end by 10 bases; junction bases not matched to a gene: 6. CDR1 is MGHRA, CDR2 YSYEKL, per germline. CDR3 sequence: CASSQDLWTSGREQFF. For the CDR3, the DNA is TGCGCCAGCAGCCAAGATTTGTGGACTAGCGGGAGAGAGCAGTTCTTC.

The chain has TRBV11-2 and TRBJ2-1; possible D gene TRBD1, 5 bases. The CDR3 is 15 amino acids. V lost 6 bases and J 4 bases, leaving 16 bases between the germline ends. CDR1 and CDR2 from the germline V gene are SGHAT and FQNNGV. The CDR3 is CASRPPGIEYNEQFF. Here the CDR3 DNA reads TGTGCCAGCAGACCACCAGGGATTGAGTACAATGAGCAGTTCTTC.

V usage is TRBV13 and J usage is TRBJ2-7, with 7 nucleotides matching TRBD1. Germline V lookup: CDR1 PRHDT, CDR2 FYEKMQ (reference sequence). The CDR3 totals 14 residues. Unmatched junction bases numbered 4, after V lost 5 bases and J lost 0 bases. CDR3 nucleotides: TGTGCCAGCAGCCCAAGACAGGGCTCCTACGAGCAGTACTTC. As protein: CASSPRQGSYEQYF.

V and J are TRBV18 and TRBJ2-4; weak D call: TRBD2 (5 bases). The CDR3 has 15 amino acids. Germline V gene sequence: CDR1 KGHSH, CDR2 LQKENI. Trimming pared 4 bases from V and 0 bases from J, leaving 10 bases between. The CDR3 protein is CASSQGSGAKNIQYF. CDR3 nucleotide sequence: TGTGCCAGCTCACAAGGGAGCGGAGCCAAAAACATTCAGTACTTC.

The chain links TRBV7-2 to TRBJ2-2; D gene uncertain. The CDR3 length is 13 residues. Germline CDR1 and CDR2: SGHTA and FQGNSA. The V end was cut by 5 bases, the J end by 7 bases, with 11 bases between. CDR3 bases: TGTGCCAGCAGCCCCAGACTCCGCGGGGAGCTGTTTTTT. This translates into CASSPRLRGELFF.

The chain joins TRBV5-6 to TRBJ1-1; TRBD1 aligns across 9 bases. With V trimmed by 3 bases and J by 5 bases, 5 bases remained unmatched. The germline V gene encodes CDR1 SGHDT and CDR2 YYEEEE. This CDR3 region has 14 residues. The CDR3 here is CASSSQGALTEAFF. As DNA, the CDR3 is TGTGCCAGCAGCTCACAGGGGGCTCTGACTGAAGCTTTCTTT.

The chain links TRBV5-6 to TRBJ2-2, with 9 bases that match TRBD2. This CDR3 contains 16 residues. The V segment lost 3 bases and the J segment 4 bases; nucleotides outside the gene matches: 7. The germline CDR1 and CDR2 sequences are SGHDT and YYEEEE. The CDR3 protein is CASSYLAGVPTGELFF. The CDR3 bases are TGTGCCAGCAGCTACTTAGCGGGAGTCCCCACCGGGGAGCTGTTTTTT.

The rearrangement uses TRBV19 and TRBJ2-6; no firm D call. The V end was cut by 6 bases, the J end by 4 bases, with 7 bases between. The CDR3 length is 13 residues. Germline V gene lookup returns CDR1 LNHDA and CDR2 SQIVND (reference sequence). CDR3 sequence reads: CASRPTGANVLTF. The CDR3 coding sequence is TGTGCCAGTAGGCCGACAGGGGCCAACGTCCTGACTTTC.